This T cell receptor beta chain was recorded in a study of response to subunit inactivated influenza vaccine (dated by TCRdb to the late 2010s). Notes on the research overall: The study used deep quantitative T cell receptor repertoire profiling to track responses to a trivalent subunit inactivated influenza vaccine. The full study reports these points: According to the authors, only a limited number of new T cells may be recruited by each seasonal influenza vaccination.

The germline V gene encodes CDR1 MDHEN and CDR2 SYDVKM. V lost 6 bases and J lost 5 bases, and the count of bases not matched to a germline gene is 9. The CDR3 holds 14 amino acids from the cysteine to the phenylalanine. The retained sequence is limited to the CDR3, 42 bases, with the frame set at the first base. In the case of this clonotype: Its binding antigen is unknown. No base quality information exists; no much larger clone differs at one position.

The library came from RT-PCR. Sequencing used an Illumina HiSeq 2500. Clones were called with MiXCR by TCRdb after fastp trimmed the public reads at Q25, and only in-frame beta chains were retained. A single entry per CDR3 protein holds the most common genes and DNA from its merged rows. Counted in this sample were more than 200,000 distinct CDR3 sequences; 12% of them appeared once. The ten biggest clones cover 7.8% of the sample. The sequence joins TRBV28 to TRBJ1-1; 7 of the junction bases match TRBD1. The TCR sequence derives from a man between 45 and 60 years old who received an inactivated influenza vaccine. Donor details come from another sample of the same person, matched by shared clones. The material sequenced was non-naive T cells sorted from PBMCs, taken 14 to 15 days before vaccination. The sample's cell subset or site label, in plain terms: memory T cell fraction. The CDR3 loop reads CASSPQGLLTEAFF. The DNA reads TGTGCCAGCAGCCCACAGGGGTTGTTGACTGAAGCTTTCTTT.